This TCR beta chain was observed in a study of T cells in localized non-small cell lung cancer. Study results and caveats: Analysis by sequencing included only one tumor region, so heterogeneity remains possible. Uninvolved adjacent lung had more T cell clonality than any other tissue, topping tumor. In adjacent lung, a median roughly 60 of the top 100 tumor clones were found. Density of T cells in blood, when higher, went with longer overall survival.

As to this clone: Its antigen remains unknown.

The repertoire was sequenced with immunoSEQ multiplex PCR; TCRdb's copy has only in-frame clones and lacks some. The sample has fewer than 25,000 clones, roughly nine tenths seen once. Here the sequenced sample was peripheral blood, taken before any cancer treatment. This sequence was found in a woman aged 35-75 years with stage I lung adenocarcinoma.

This CDR3 reads CASSLGTASDTQYF. CDR3 in DNA: TGTGCCAGCAGCTTAGGGACAGCTTCAGATACGCAGTATTTT. The V gene is TRBV7-3, the J gene TRBJ2-3, with 7 bases identical to TRBD1. The CDR3 sequence is 14 residues long. Germline V CDR1 and CDR2: SGHTA, FQGTGA. V gave up 2 bases and J gave up 4 bases; unmatched junction bases: 3.